One and the same sample provided the 28 T cell receptor beta chains below, sequenced in a study of shared clonotypes between healthy human individuals. Profiling relied on immunoSEQ multiplex PCR, and the TCRdb table lists in-frame clones only, not all of them. This table holds 550,000 to 850,000 clones, approximately 72% found once. The sample consisted of memory CD4+ T cells sorted from blood. The subset: CD45RA-negative fraction. Source of these receptors: a woman under 40 in good health.

The chain joins TRBV6-1 to TRBJ1-3; 8 bases map to TRBD1. V lost 6 bases to trimming and J lost 4 bases; unmatched junction nucleotides: 5. There are 14 residues in the CDR3. Per the germline V gene, CDR1 is MNHNS and CDR2 is SASEGT. The CDR3 protein is CASRRTGTGNTIYF. CDR3 in DNA: TGTGCCAGCAGGAGGACAGGGACGGGAAACACCATATATTTT.

This clone was counted many times. Other nucleotide sequences in the sample specify the same CDR3. J is TRBJ2-1 and V is TRBV5-1; D perhaps matches TRBD2 (5 bases). Trimming pared 2 bases from V and 4 bases from J, leaving 13 bases between. The CDR3 length is 15 residues. Germline CDR1 SGHRS, CDR2 YFSETQ. The CDR3 protein is CASSLSSGGYNEQFF. Written as DNA, the CDR3 is TGCGCCAGCAGCTTATCCAGCGGCGGATACAATGAGCAGTTCTTC.

The CDR3 loop is CASSLSGSRGTGELFF. DNA for the CDR3: TGTGCCAGCTCACTCAGCGGGAGCCGCGGGACCGGGGAGCTGTTTTTT. The rearrangement links TRBV18 to TRBJ2-2; 8 bases are a match to TRBD2. Germline V gene sequence: CDR1 KGHSH, CDR2 LQKENI. The CDR3 totals 16 residues. Trimming removed 4 bases from V and 5 bases from J; junction bases left unmatched: 9.

This rearrangement joins TRBV7-3 to TRBJ2-7; 7 bases match TRBD2. This CDR3 is 16 amino acids long. With V trimmed by 4 bases and J by 0 bases, 9 bases remained unmatched. CDR1 and CDR2 (germline): SGHTA, FQGTGA. DNA of the CDR3: TGTGCCAGCAGCTCCGTTTCTAGCGGATCCTCCTACGAGCAGTACTTC. Its translation: CASSSVSSGSSYEQYF. Using reference TRBV7-3 and TRBJ2-7 for the parts outside the CDR3, the full variable domain is GAGVSQTPSNKVTEKGKYVELRCDPISGHTALYWYRQSLGQGPEFLIYFQGTGAADDSGLPNDRFFAVRPEGSVSTLKIQRTERGDSAVYLCASSSVSSGSSYEQYFGPGTRLTVT.

This chain links TRBV6-1 with TRBJ2-5; D unresolved. V was clipped by 1 base and J by 0 bases, with 3 bases between them. The length of the CDR3 is 13 residues. The germline gives CDR1 MNHNS, CDR2 SASEGT. CDR3 nucleotide sequence: TGTGCCAGCAGTGAAGGCCACCAAGAGACCCAGTACTTC. This encodes CASSEGHQETQYF.

This chain links TRBV6-6 with TRBJ1-1, with TRBD1 matching over 8 bases. The germline CDR1 and CDR2 sequences are MNHNY and SVGAGI (reference sequence). The CDR3 has 15 amino acids. V shed 0 bases and J 1 base; nucleotides not matched to a gene: 1. The CDR3 DNA reads TGTGCCAGCAGTTACTCGGGGACAGGGAACACTGAAGCTTTCTTT. Protein sequence: CASSYSGTGNTEAFF.

This chain joins TRBV19 and TRBJ1-1; TRBD1 matches 11 bases. V shed 6 bases and J 3 bases; nucleotides not matched to a gene: 15. CDR3 size: 18 residues. Looked up from germline, CDR1 is LNHDA and CDR2 is SQIVND (reference sequence). CDR3 sequence: CASRESRTGGLVDTEAFF. As DNA, the CDR3 is TGTGCCAGTAGGGAATCGAGGACAGGGGGCTTGGTGGACACTGAAGCTTTCTTT. The complete variable domain, with remaining parts taken from reference TRBV19 and TRBJ1-1, reads DGGITQSPKYLFRKEGQNVTLSCEQNLNHDAMYWYRQDPGQGLRLIYYSQIVNDFQKGDIAEGYSVSREKKESFPLTVTSAQKNPTAFYLCASRESRTGGLVDTEAFFGQGTRLTVV.

The J gene is TRBJ2-5, the V gene TRBV7-2; 9 nucleotides align to TRBD2. V lost 5 bases to trimming and J lost 4 bases; unmatched junction nucleotides: 11. The germline V gene has CDR1 SGHTA and CDR2 FQGNSA. The CDR3 sequence is 16 residues long. CDR3 DNA sequence: TGTGCCAGCAGCCAAGAGGGGGATAGCGGGAGAGAGACCCAGTACTTC. Translation gives CASSQEGDSGRETQYF.

This chain links TRBV28 with TRBJ2-1, with D unresolved. This CDR3 is built from 15 residues. V was cut by 6 bases and J by 1 base, with 13 bases left in between. The germline V gene has CDR1 MDHEN and CDR2 SYDVKM. The CDR3 here is CASSPALASYNEQFF. The CDR3 DNA reads TGTGCCAGCAGCCCTGCCCTGGCTTCCTACAATGAGCAGTTCTTC.

This chain uses TRBV11-3 with TRBJ2-7, with no clear D. V dropped 1 base and J dropped 1 base, with 2 bases sitting between them. This CDR3 comprises 12 residues. Per the germline V gene, CDR1 is SGHNT and CDR2 is YENEEA. Here the CDR3 reads CASSLASYEQYF. The CDR3 DNA reads TGTGCCAGCAGCTTAGCGTCCTACGAGCAGTACTTC.

The rearrangement links TRBV27 to TRBJ2-5, with D possibly matching TRBD1 (5 bases). The CDR3 spans 15 residues. Looked up from germline, CDR1 is MNHEY and CDR2 is SMNVEV (reference sequence). The V and J ends lost 0 bases and 0 bases respectively, with 8 bases between them. CDR3 region: CASSLSRQNQETQYF. The CDR3 nucleotides are TGTGCCAGCAGTTTATCCCGACAGAACCAAGAGACCCAGTACTTC.

The gene calls are TRBV5-1 and TRBJ2-5, with D tentatively TRBD2 (6 bases). The CDR3 contains 15 residues. Germline V gives CDR1 SGHRS, CDR2 YFSETQ. Trimming left V 4 bases short and J 5 bases short, with 18 bases between. DNA of the CDR3: TGCGCCAGCAGCGCGAGGACGGCCCGGGGGGAGACCCAGTACTTC. This gives the protein CASSARTARGETQYF. Complete variable domain (other parts from reference TRBV5-1 and TRBJ2-5): KAGVTQTPRYLIKTRGQQVTLSCSPISGHRSVSWYQQTPGQGLQFLFEYFSETQRNKGNFPGRFSGRQFSNSRSEMNVSTLELGDSALYLCASSARTARGETQYFGPGTRLLVL.

This chain connects TRBV29-1 to TRBJ2-3, with 13 bases aligning to TRBD2. This CDR3 has 16 residues. V dropped 5 bases and J dropped 1; count of bases not matched to a gene: 6. Germline CDR1 SQVTM, CDR2 ANQGSEA. CDR3 bases: TGCAGCGTTAGGACTAGCGGGAGAGTTGGCACAGATACGCAGTATTTT. Encoded protein: CSVRTSGRVGTDTQYF.

The rearrangement links TRBV2 to TRBJ2-2; 9 nucleotides agree with TRBD2. V trimming: 5 bases; J trimming: 4 bases; junction bases outside the gene matches: 5. CDR1 is SNHLY and CDR2 is FYNNEI in the germline V gene. The CDR3 sequence is 15 residues long. The CDR3 DNA is TGTGCCAGCAGTCTCCTAGCGGGAACCACCGGGGAGCTGTTTTTT. Protein sequence: CASSLLAGTTGELFF. The variable domain in full, completed from reference TRBV2 and TRBJ2-2, reads EPEVTQTPSHQVTQMGQEVILRCVPISNHLYFYWYRQILGQKVEFLVSFYNNEISEKSEIFDDQFSVERPDGSNFTLKIRSTKLEDSAMYFCASSLLAGTTGELFFGEGSRLTVL.

The chain employs TRBV18 and TRBJ1-1; D gene unclear. From germline, CDR1 is KGHSH and CDR2 LQKENI. V lost 1 base, J lost 0 bases, and 9 bases lay in between. This CDR3 has 15 residues. The CDR3 protein is CASSPRGPVNTEAFF. The CDR3 DNA is TGTGCCAGCTCACCACGAGGACCCGTGAACACTGAAGCTTTCTTT.

In its sample, this clone was seen once. This chain joins TRBV25-1 and TRBJ2-7; TRBD2 matches at 12 bases. This CDR3 is 18 amino acids long. V gave up 3 bases and J gave up 2 bases; unmatched junction bases: 11. Germline V gene data show CDR1 as MGHDK and CDR2 as SYGVNS. For the CDR3, the DNA is TGTGCCAGCAGTGAGACTAGCGGGAGTCAAGGGGCCACCTACGAGCAGTACTTC. Protein: CASSETSGSQGATYEQYF.

The chain uses TRBV5-1 and TRBJ2-7; 12 nucleotides line up with TRBD2. This CDR3 is built from 19 residues. Germline V gene lookup returns CDR1 SGHRS and CDR2 YFSETQ. V trimming: 3 bases; J trimming: 4 bases; junction bases outside the gene matches: 17. CDR3 in DNA: TGCGCCAGCAGCTCCGACCATAAACCTAGCGGGAGGGCCAGGTACGAGCAGTACTTC. Translated, it gives CASSSDHKPSGRARYEQYF. The variable domain in full, with the rest retrieved from reference TRBV5-1 and TRBJ2-7, is KAGVTQTPRYLIKTRGQQVTLSCSPISGHRSVSWYQQTPGQGLQFLFEYFSETQRNKGNFPGRFSGRQFSNSRSEMNVSTLELGDSALYLCASSSDHKPSGRARYEQYFGPGTRLTVT.

The V call is TRBV29-1, the J call TRBJ2-1; perhaps TRBD1 as D (6 bases). CDR1 and CDR2 from the germline V gene are SQVTM and ANQGSEA. The V end was cut by 4 bases, the J end by 7 bases, with 14 bases between. The CDR3 is made up of 13 amino acids. CDR3 DNA: TGCAGCGTTGTTGGCAGGGACATTAATGAGCAGTTCTTC. Its protein is CSVVGRDINEQFF.

This chain links TRBV30 with TRBJ2-5; D might be TRBD2 (6 bases). There are 13 residues in the CDR3. V was cut by 5 bases and J by 5 bases, with 15 bases left in between. Germline V CDR1 and CDR2: GTSNPN, SVGIG (reference sequence). DNA for the CDR3: TGTGCCTGGGGCCGGAGGGTAGGCGAGACCCAGTACTTC. Its protein product is CAWGRRVGETQYF.

V usage is TRBV5-1 and J usage is TRBJ2-1, with TRBD2 identical over 10 bases. The germline gives CDR1 SGHRS, CDR2 YFSETQ. With 5 bases clipped from V and 4 bases from J, the junction kept 6 bases outside the gene matches. The CDR3 is made up of 15 amino acids. This chain's CDR3 is CASRGLAGGYNEQFF. The DNA for the CDR3 is TGCGCCAGCAGGGGTTTAGCGGGAGGATACAATGAGCAGTTCTTC.

This clone has a handful of counts. This sequence joins TRBV11-2 and TRBJ1-5, with unresolved D. This CDR3 comprises 13 residues. Germline V lookup: CDR1 SGHAT, CDR2 FQNNGV. Trimming took 5 bases from V and 6 from J, leaving 11 bases between them. CDR3 DNA sequence: TGTGCCAGCAGCGAGCAGAGTAGTCAGCCCCAGCATTTT. Amino acids: CASSEQSSQPQHF. The whole variable domain, filled in from reference TRBV11-2 and TRBJ1-5, reads EAGVAQSPRYKIIEKRQSVAFWCNPISGHATLYWYQQILGQGPKLLIQFQNNGVVDDSQLPKDRFSAERLKGVDSTLKIQPAKLEDSAVYLCASSEQSSQPQHFGDGTRLSIL.

Only one count was recorded for this clone. This rearrangement joins TRBV6-7 to TRBJ2-2; 12 bases match TRBD2. TRBV6-7 is an ORF, and what it does is uncertain. With V trimmed by 8 bases and J by 6 bases, 19 bases remained unmatched. The CDR3 spans 19 residues. The CDR3 region has the DNA TGTGCCAGCGCTAATACCCCGACTAGCGGGAGTGTGTATGCCGGGGAGCTGTTTTTT. Translation: CASANTPTSGSVYAGELFF.

This clone turned up a few times. Within the sample, other DNA sequences also encode this same CDR3. This sequence joins TRBV19 and TRBJ2-1; D may correspond to TRBD1 or TRBD2 (5 bases each). Germline CDR1 is LNHDA and CDR2 is SQIVND (reference sequence). The CDR3 has 13 residues. V dropped 3 bases and J dropped 4 bases, with 7 bases sitting between them. Here the CDR3 reads CASSMGPYNEQFF. Here the CDR3 DNA reads TGTGCCAGTAGTATGGGACCTTACAATGAGCAGTTCTTC.

A single count supports this clone. CDR3 in DNA: TGTGCCAGCAGCCGGGCCCCACAAGAGACCCAGTACTTC. As protein: CASSRAPQETQYF. The chain joins TRBV5-6 to TRBJ2-5; D remains unclear. Trimming removed 4 bases at V and 2 bases at J, with 9 bases between. The CDR3 spans 13 residues. Germline CDR1 is SGHDT and CDR2 is YYEEEE.

This clone showed up just once. The chain is built from TRBV4-1 and TRBJ1-5; D is undetermined. Trimming took off 4 bases at V and 4 bases at J, with 8 bases between the two ends. The CDR3 is 13 residues long. From germline, CDR1 is MGHRA and CDR2 YSYEKL. CDR3 in DNA: TGCGCCAGCAGCCCTGGTTGGAATCAGCCCCAGCATTTT. Residues: CASSPGWNQPQHF.

This chain connects TRBV30 to TRBJ2-3, with 8 positions matching TRBD1. J gave up 7 bases and V 4 bases, and 4 bases lay outside the gene matches. The CDR3 is made up of 12 amino acids. CDR1 GTSNPN and CDR2 SVGIG come from the germline V gene (reference sequence). As DNA, the CDR3 is TGTGCCTGGACTGGACAGGGTAATACGCAGTATTTT. Its translation: CAWTGQGNTQYF.

CDR3 sequence (DNA): TGTGCCAGCAGCTCAAGCGGGAGCCGCTACAATGAGCAGTTCTTC. Amino acid sequence: CASSSSGSRYNEQFF. The chain combines TRBV7-2 with TRBJ2-1; 8 bases line up with TRBD2. Germline V CDR1 and CDR2: SGHTA, FQGNSA. The length of the CDR3 is 15 residues. V dropped 4 bases and J dropped 3; count of bases not matched to a gene: 5.

The chain has TRBV19 and TRBJ1-4; 8 bases fit TRBD1. CDR1 and CDR2 (germline): LNHDA, SQIVND (reference sequence). With V trimmed by 3 bases and J by 11 bases, 11 bases remained unmatched. The CDR3 runs 15 residues. The CDR3 loop is CASSIAGGGRGKLFF. Here the CDR3 DNA reads TGTGCCAGTAGTATCGCAGGGGGCGGCCGGGGTAAACTGTTTTTT.